These 10 T cell receptor beta chains came from one sample sequenced in a study of T-cell reconstitution after alpha-beta-depleted transplantation in children. This sample's TCRbeta library carried unique molecular identifier barcodes. TCRdb re-derived calls from the PCR reads in MiXCR, one entry per CDR3 protein. In the table there are 500,000 to 650,000 distinct CDR3 sequences, roughly 13% of which are singletons. Sequencing used PBMCs, mostly from graft donor cells, obtained 360 days after TCRalphabeta/CD19-depleted stem cell transplant. The source is a male patient between 5 and 17 years old who had a stem cell transplant for acute myeloid leukemia, so the T cells may come from the graft donor.

This clonotype has only a few counts. The V and J genes are TRBV28 and TRBJ2-4, with D tentatively TRBD1 (6 bases). There are 19 residues in the CDR3. Between the trimmed V and J ends, which lost 3 bases and 0 bases, there was a span of 21 bases. CDR1 is MDHEN and CDR2 is SYDVKM in the germline V gene. The CDR3 nucleotides read TGTGCCAGCAGTTTTCCAGGGGCCATAGACTCTCTAGCCAAAAACATTCAGTACTTC. Amino acid sequence: CASSFPGAIDSLAKNIQYF. Supplemented by reference TRBV28 and TRBJ2-4, the full variable domain reads DVKVTQSSRYLVKRTGEKVFLECVQDMDHENMFWYRQDPGLGLRLIYFSYDVKMKEKGDIPEGYSVSREKKERFSLILESASTNQTSMYLCASSFPGAIDSLAKNIQYFGAGTRLSVL.

This clonotype was observed at least ten times. V gene TRBV5-1 combines with J gene TRBJ2-7; no definite D call. The CDR3 loop spans 14 amino acids. Germline CDR1 SGHRS, CDR2 YFSETQ. V lost 0 bases, J lost 3 bases, and 10 bases lay in between. DNA for the CDR3: TGCGCCAGCAGCTTGGCCGGTAACAACTACGAGCAGTACTTC. Its translation: CASSLAGNNYEQYF.

This clonotype was detected only a few times. The germline gene is not matched at one end of the junction; a read error may be the cause. The chain couples TRBV7-7 to TRBJ2-5; D gene uncertain. Germline values: CDR1 SSHAT, CDR2 FNYEAQ (reference sequence). The CDR3 is made up of 14 amino acids. The CDR3 coding sequence is TGTGCTAGCAGCAAAGGCACACTTCAAGAGACCCAGTACTTC. Translation gives CASSKGTLQETQYF.

In this sample, this clonotype turned up many times. V gene TRBV10-3 combines with J gene TRBJ2-7, with TRBD2 matching 9 bases. CDR3 length equals 16 residues. CDR1 ENHRY and CDR2 SYGVKD come from the germline V gene. After removal of 2 bases from V and 0 bases from J, the junction contained 5 bases not matched to a gene. In nucleotides, the CDR3 is TGTGCCATCAGTGAGCCTAGCGGGATCAGCTCCTACGAGCAGTACTTC. Translation gives CAISEPSGISSYEQYF.

This clonotype showed up many times. The chain recombines TRBV20-1 with TRBJ2-5; perhaps TRBD1 as D (6 bases). V shed 5 bases and J shed 6 bases, with 19 bases lying between them. CDR1 DFQATT and CDR2 SNEGSKA come from the germline V gene (reference sequence). CDR3 size: 14 residues. The CDR3 sequence: CSAFPRQGLKTQYF. The CDR3 DNA sequence: TGCAGTGCTTTTCCGAGGCAGGGGCTAAAGACCCAGTACTTC.

This clonotype came up many times. The chain couples TRBV9 to TRBJ1-1; 8 positions match TRBD1. This CDR3 region has 14 residues. Germline assignment: CDR1 SGDLS and CDR2 YYNGEE. J lost 4 bases, V lost 3 bases, and 5 bases had no gene match. The CDR3 loop is CASSEDRGSTEAFF. The DNA of the CDR3 is TGTGCCAGCAGCGAAGACAGGGGAAGCACTGAAGCTTTCTTT.

This clonotype was recorded at least ten times. The V and J genes are TRBV7-6 and TRBJ2-2; D is perhaps TRBD1 (5 bases). V lost 1 base to trimming and J lost 5 bases, with 20 bases between them. There are 18 residues in the CDR3. Germline V CDR1 and CDR2: SGHVS, FNYEAQ. The CDR3: CASSLVPAGQMETGELFF. The DNA of the CDR3 is TGTGCCAGCAGCTTAGTGCCTGCAGGGCAGATGGAAACCGGGGAGCTGTTTTTT. The whole variable domain, remainder taken from reference TRBV7-6 and TRBJ2-2, is GAGVSQSPRYKVTKRGQDVALRCDPISGHVSLYWYRQALGQGPEFLTYFNYEAQQDKSGLPNDRFSAERPEGSISTLTIQRTEQRDSAMYRCASSLVPAGQMETGELFFGEGSRLTVL.

The V and J genes are TRBV11-2 and TRBJ2-6; D is perhaps TRBD1 (6 bases). Germline V gene lookup returns CDR1 SGHAT and CDR2 FQNNGV. The CDR3 contains 15 residues. Between the trimmed V and J ends, which lost 5 bases and 4 bases, there was a span of 12 bases. The CDR3 region is CASSTRQVGANVLTF. The CDR3 bases are TGTGCCAGCAGCACCCGACAGGTCGGGGCCAACGTCCTGACTTTC.

This clonotype was seen only a few times. The V call is TRBV6-2 or TRBV6-3, the J call TRBJ2-3; perhaps D is TRBD1 or TRBD2 (6 bases each). V was cut by 2 bases and J by 2 bases, with 11 bases left in between. The CDR3 contains 15 residues. Per germline, CDR1 MNHEY and CDR2 SVGEGT. CDR3 nucleotides: TGTGCCAGCAGTTACGGGGGGCGAGACACAGATACGCAGTATTTT. Translated: CASSYGGRDTDTQYF.

This chain uses TRBV28 with TRBJ1-1; no reliable D call. With 3 bases removed from V and 4 bases from J, the gap between germline ends came to 9 bases. The germline CDR1 and CDR2 sequences are MDHEN and SYDVKM. The CDR3 has 13 amino acids. The CDR3 loop reads CASSFEVSTEAFF. The CDR3 nucleotides are TGTGCCAGCAGTTTCGAGGTTAGCACTGAAGCTTTCTTT.